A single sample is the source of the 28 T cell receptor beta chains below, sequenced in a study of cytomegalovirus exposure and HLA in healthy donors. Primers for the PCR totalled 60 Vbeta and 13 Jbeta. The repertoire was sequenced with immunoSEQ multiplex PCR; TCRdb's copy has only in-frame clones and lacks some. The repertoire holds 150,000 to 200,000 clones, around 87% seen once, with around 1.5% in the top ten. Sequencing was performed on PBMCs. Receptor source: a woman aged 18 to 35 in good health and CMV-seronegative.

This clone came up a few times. This chain's CDR3 is CASRLTGAGGQFF. The CDR3 region has the DNA TGTGCCAGCAGGCTGACAGGGGCCGGTGGGCAGTTCTTC. The chain has TRBV6-5 and TRBJ2-1, with TRBD1 matching 8 bases. V shed 6 bases and J 12 bases; nucleotides not matched to a gene: 10. Germline CDR1 and CDR2: MNHEY and SVGAGI. This CDR3 contains 13 residues.

This chain's CDR3 is CASSRTRNTGELFF. DNA for the CDR3: TGTGCCAGCAGCAGGACACGAAACACCGGGGAGCTGTTTTTT. The V and J genes are TRBV6-1 and TRBJ2-2; TRBD1 might be the D (5 bases). The CDR3 has 14 amino acids. Trimming took 6 bases from V and 2 from J, leaving 10 bases between them. From germline, CDR1 is MNHNS and CDR2 SASEGT.

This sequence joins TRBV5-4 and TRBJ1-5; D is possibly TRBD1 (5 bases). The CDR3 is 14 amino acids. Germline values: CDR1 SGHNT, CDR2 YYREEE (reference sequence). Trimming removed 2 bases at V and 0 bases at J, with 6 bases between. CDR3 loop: CASSFQGSNQPQHF. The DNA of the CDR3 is TGTGCCAGCAGCTTTCAGGGTAGCAATCAGCCCCAGCATTTT.

The CDR3 DNA is TGTGCCAGCAGCCTAGGACAGCAAAACGACATTCAGTACTTC. It is translated as CASSLGQQNDIQYF. The rearrangement links TRBV11-2 to TRBJ2-4; D perhaps matches TRBD1 (6 bases). V was shortened by 5 bases and J by 8 bases, with 16 bases between the two germline ends. Per the germline V gene, CDR1 is SGHAT and CDR2 is FQNNGV. The CDR3 has 14 amino acids. The full variable domain, completed using reference TRBV11-2 and TRBJ2-4, is EAGVAQSPRYKIIEKRQSVAFWCNPISGHATLYWYQQILGQGPKLLIQFQNNGVVDDSQLPKDRFSAERLKGVDSTLKIQPAKLEDSAVYLCASSLGQQNDIQYFGAGTRLSVL.

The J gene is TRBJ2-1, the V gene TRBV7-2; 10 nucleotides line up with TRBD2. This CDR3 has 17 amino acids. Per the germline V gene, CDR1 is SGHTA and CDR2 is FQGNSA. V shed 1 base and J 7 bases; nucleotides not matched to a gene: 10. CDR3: CASSLGPPRAGGNEQFF. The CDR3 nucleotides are TGTGCCAGCAGCTTAGGCCCTCCACGAGCGGGGGGGAATGAGCAGTTCTTC.

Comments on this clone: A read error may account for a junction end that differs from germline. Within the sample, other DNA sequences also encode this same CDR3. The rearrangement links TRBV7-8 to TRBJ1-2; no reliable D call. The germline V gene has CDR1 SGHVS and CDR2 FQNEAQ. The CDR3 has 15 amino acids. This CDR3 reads CASSPAGVANYGYTF. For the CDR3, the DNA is TGCGCCAGCAGCCCAGCCGGGGTTGCGAACTATGGCTACACCTTC.

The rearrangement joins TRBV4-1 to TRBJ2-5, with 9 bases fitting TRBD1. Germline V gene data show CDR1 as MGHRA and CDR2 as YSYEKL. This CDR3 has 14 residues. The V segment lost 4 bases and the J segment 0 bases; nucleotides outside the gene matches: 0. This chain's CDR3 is CASSRDRDQETQYF. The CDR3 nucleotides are TGCGCCAGCAGCCGGGACAGGGACCAAGAGACCCAGTACTTC.

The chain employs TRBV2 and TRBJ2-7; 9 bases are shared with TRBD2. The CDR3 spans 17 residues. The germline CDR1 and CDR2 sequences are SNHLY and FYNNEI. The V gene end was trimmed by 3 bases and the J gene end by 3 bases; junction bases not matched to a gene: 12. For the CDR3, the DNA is TGTGCCAGCAGTGAGAGCGGTCTAGCGGGATCCGGCTACGAGCAGTACTTC. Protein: CASSESGLAGSGYEQYF.

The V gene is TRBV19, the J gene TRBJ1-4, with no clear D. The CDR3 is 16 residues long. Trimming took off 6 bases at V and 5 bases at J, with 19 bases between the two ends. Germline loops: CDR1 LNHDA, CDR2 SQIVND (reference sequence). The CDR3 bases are TGTGCCAGTAGCCTATACCCCCGGGAGGTCAATGAAAAACTGTTTTTT. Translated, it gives CASSLYPREVNEKLFF.

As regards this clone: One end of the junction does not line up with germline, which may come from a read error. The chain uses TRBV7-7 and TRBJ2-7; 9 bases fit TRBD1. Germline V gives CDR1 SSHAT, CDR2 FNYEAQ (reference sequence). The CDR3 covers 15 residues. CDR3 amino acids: CASSLQQGASYEQYF. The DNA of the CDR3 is TGTGCTAGCAGCTTACAACAGGGGGCCTCTTACGAGCAGTACTTC.

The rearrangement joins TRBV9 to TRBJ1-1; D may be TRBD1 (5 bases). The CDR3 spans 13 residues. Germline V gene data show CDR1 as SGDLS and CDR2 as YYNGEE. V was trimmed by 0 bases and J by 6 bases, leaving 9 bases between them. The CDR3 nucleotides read TGTGCCAGCAGCGTAGTTGGGGGGTCTGAAGCTTTCTTT. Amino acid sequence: CASSVVGGSEAFF. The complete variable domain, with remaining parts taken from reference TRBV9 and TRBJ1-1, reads DSGVTQTPKHLITATGQRVTLRCSPRSGDLSVYWYQQSLDQGLQFLIQYYNGEERAKGNILERFSAQQFPDLHSELNLSSLELGDSALYFCASSVVGGSEAFFGQGTRLTVV.

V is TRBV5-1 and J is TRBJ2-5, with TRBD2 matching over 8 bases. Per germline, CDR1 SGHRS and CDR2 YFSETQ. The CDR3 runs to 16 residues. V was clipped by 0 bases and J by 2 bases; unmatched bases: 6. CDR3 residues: CASSLGTSITQETQYF. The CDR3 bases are TGCGCCAGCAGCTTGGGGACTAGCATCACACAAGAGACCCAGTACTTC.

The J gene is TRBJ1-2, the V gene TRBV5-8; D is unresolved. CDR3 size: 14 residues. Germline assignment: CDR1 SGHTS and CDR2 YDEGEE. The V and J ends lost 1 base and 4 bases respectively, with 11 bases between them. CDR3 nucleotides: TGTGCCAGCAGCTTGAACAGAAATGCCTATGGCTACACCTTC. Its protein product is CASSLNRNAYGYTF.

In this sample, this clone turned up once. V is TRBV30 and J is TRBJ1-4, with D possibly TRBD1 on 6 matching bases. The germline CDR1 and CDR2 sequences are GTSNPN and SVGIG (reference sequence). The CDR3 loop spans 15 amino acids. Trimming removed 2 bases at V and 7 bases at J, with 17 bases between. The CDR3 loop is CAWSFVGGLGEKLFF. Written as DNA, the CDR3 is TGTGCCTGGAGTTTTGTAGGGGGTCTGGGTGAAAAACTGTTTTTT.

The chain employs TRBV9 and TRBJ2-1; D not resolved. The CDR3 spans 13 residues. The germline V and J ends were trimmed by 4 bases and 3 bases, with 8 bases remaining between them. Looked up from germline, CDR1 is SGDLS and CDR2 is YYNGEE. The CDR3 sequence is CASSPSSYNEQFF. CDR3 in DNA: TGTGCCAGCAGCCCCTCGAGCTACAATGAGCAGTTCTTC.

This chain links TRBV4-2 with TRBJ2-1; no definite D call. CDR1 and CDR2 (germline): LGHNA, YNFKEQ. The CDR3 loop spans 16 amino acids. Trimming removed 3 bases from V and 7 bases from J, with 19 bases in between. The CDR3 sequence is CASSHLGAPPRNEQFF. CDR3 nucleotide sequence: TGTGCCAGCAGCCACCTCGGAGCGCCCCCACGGAATGAGCAGTTCTTC.

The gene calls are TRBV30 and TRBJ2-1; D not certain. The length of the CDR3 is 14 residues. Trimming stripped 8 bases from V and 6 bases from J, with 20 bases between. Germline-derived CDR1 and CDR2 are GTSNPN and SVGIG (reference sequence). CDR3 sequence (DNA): TGTGCCGGAAGCAGGCTCGAGCATATCAATGAGCAGTTCTTC. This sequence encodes CAGSRLEHINEQFF.

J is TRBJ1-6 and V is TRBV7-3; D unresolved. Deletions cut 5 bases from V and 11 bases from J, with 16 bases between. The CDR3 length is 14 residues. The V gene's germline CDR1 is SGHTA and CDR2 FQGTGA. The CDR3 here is CASSPLSGFAPLHF. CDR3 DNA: TGTGCCAGCAGCCCTCTTAGTGGTTTCGCACCCCTCCACTTT.

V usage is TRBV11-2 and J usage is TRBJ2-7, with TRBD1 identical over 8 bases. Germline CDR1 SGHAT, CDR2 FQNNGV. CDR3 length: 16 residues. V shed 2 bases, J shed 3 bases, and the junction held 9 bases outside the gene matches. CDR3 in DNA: TGTGCCAGCAGCTTAAGGGCCACAGGGGGGATCTACGAGCAGTACTTC. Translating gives CASSLRATGGIYEQYF.

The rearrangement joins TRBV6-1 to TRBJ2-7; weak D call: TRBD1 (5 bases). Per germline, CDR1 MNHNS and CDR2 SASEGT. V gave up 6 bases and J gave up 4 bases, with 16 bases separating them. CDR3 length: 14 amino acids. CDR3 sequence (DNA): TGTGCCAGCAGCGGCCGGACACCAAGATACGAGCAGTACTTC. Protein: CASSGRTPRYEQYF.

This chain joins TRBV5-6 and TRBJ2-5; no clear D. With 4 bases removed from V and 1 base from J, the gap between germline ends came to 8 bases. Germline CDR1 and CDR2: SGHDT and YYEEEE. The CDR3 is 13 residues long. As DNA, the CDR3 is TGTGCCAGCAGCCTGTTAGCCCAAGAGACCCAGTACTTC. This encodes CASSLLAQETQYF.

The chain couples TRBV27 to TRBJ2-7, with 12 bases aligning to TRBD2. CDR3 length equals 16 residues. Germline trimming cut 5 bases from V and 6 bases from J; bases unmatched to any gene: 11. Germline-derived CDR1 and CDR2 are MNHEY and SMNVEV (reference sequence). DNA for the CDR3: TGTGCCAGCAGTCAACTAGCGGGAGGAATCGGAACCGAGCAGTACTTC. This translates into CASSQLAGGIGTEQYF.

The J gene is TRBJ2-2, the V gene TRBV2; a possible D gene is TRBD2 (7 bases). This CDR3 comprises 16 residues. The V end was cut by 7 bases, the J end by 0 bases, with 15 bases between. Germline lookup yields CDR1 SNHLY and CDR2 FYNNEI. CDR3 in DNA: TGTGCCAGCATTCTTGGCGGGGGCGCGAACACCGGGGAGCTGTTTTTT. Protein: CASILGGGANTGELFF.

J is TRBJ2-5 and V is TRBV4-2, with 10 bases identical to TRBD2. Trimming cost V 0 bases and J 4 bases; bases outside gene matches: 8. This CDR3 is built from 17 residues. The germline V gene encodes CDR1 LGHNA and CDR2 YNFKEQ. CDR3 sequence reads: CASSQEGSGGGRETQYF. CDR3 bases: TGTGCCAGCAGCCAAGAAGGCAGCGGGGGGGGCAGAGAGACCCAGTACTTC.

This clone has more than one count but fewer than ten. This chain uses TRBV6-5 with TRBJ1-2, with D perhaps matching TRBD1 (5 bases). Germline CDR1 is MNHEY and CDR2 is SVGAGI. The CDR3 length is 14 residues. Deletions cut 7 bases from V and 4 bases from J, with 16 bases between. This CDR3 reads CASMGTTGGYGYTF. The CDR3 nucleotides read TGTGCCAGCATGGGGACCACCGGGGGCTATGGCTACACCTTC.

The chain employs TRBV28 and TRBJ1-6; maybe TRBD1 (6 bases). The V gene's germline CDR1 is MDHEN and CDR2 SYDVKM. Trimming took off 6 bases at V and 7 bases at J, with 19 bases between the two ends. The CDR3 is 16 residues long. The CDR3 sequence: CASSARWGGRNSPLHF. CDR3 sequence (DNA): TGTGCCAGCAGCGCAAGGTGGGGGGGCAGGAATTCACCCCTCCACTTT.

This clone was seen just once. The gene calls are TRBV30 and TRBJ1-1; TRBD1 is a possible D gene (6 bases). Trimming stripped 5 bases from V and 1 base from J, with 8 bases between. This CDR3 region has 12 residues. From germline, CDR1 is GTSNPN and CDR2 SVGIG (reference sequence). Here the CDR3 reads CAWSGENTEAFF. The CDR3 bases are TGTGCCTGGTCAGGGGAGAACACTGAAGCTTTCTTT. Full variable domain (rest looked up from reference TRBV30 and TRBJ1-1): SQTIHQWPATLVQPVGSPLSLECTVEGTSNPNLYWYRQAAGRGLQLLFYSVGIGQISSEVPQNLSASRPQDRQFILSSKKLLLSDSGFYLCAWSGENTEAFFGQGTRLTVV.

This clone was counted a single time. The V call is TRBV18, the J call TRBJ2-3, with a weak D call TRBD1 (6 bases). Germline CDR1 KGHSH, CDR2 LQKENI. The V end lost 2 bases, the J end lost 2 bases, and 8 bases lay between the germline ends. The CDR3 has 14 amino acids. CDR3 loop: CASSPRTDTDTQYF. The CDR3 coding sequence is TGTGCCAGCTCACCAAGGACAGACACAGATACGCAGTATTTT.